The clone carrying this TCR beta chain was counted a single time. What it binds is not known. The sample comes from a study of a mutant IDH1 vaccine in newly diagnosed glioma. Background on the study: Treatment recipients were approximately 62% male and about 40% female, and their mean age was around 40 years. Before enrollment, patients got radiotherapy alone, temozolomide alone, or mostly the combination.

Here immunoSEQ multiplex PCR was the method, and the copy in TCRdb shows in-frame clones only, minus some. The sample has 65,000 to 70,000 clones; approximately 86% are singletons. Broader study findings: Seemingly, pseudoprogression had no relation to changes in the top peripheral T cell clonotypes. Approximately 93% of patients showed vaccine-induced immune responses across multiple MHC alleles.

Time point reported: baseline, week 1 (first vaccination visit). Treatment specified: pre-vaccination baseline after standard-of-care therapy. The sample was PBMCs, taken from a glioma patient treated with radiotherapy, temozolomide or both. The receptor comes from a young man with glioma.

Here the CDR3 DNA reads TGTGCCAGCTCACTACAGACAGGGTCCGATCAGCCCCAGCATTTT. The encoded protein is CASSLQTGSDQPQHF. V is TRBV18 and J is TRBJ1-5; 7 bases agree with TRBD1. The CDR3 is 15 residues long. The germline CDR1 and CDR2 sequences are KGHSH and LQKENI. Germline trimming cut 4 bases from V and 5 bases from J; bases unmatched to any gene: 8. Combining the CDR3 with reference TRBV18 and TRBJ1-5 gives the whole variable domain NAGVMQNPRHLVRRRGQEARLRCSPMKGHSHVYWYRQLPEEGLKFMVYLQKENIIDESGMPKERFSAEFPKEGPSILRIQQVVRGDSAAYFCASSLQTGSDQPQHFGDGTRLSIL.